Listed below are T cell receptor beta chains from one sample, sequenced in a study of CD8+ T cells in alopecia areata. Libraries were prepared by immunoSEQ multiplex PCR; TCRdb keeps only in-frame clonotypes and omits some of them. The sample shows roughly 210,000 clones, about 40% of them seen only once. Sequencing used CD4+ T cells sorted from blood, obtained at approximately week 36, from a patient treated with tofacitinib. Receptor source: a human donor with alopecia areata. CDR3s include the opening cysteine and the closing phenylalanine or tryptophan. D genes are given only for firm matches. A clone size is listed for some rows: how often the clone was seen (once, few, many), or a class if it is expanded.

CDR3nt: TGTGCCACCCTTCCGGGAGGGGGCCCAAACGGCTACACCTTC; CDR3aa: CATLPGGGPNGYTF; j_gene: TRBJ1-2; d_gene: TRBD1; len: 14; v_gene: TRBV6-5; abundance: few
CDR3nt: TGCGCCAGCAGCCCCGGACAGACGCAAACCGGGGAGCTGTTTTTT; CDR3aa: CASSPGQTQTGELFF; j_gene: TRBJ2-2; d_gene: -; len: 15; v_gene: TRBV5-1; abundance: -
CDR3nt: TGTGCCACCAGCAGACTCCCCGGGACTAGCGGGACCTCTTCTGGGGCCAACGTCCTGACTTTC; CDR3aa: CATSRLPGTSGTSSGANVLTF; j_gene: TRBJ2-6; d_gene: TRBD2; len: 21; v_gene: TRBV15; abundance: -
CDR3nt: TGTGCCAGCAGTGAATGGCAGGCGGGACAAGAGACCCAGTACTTC; CDR3aa: CASSEWQAGQETQYF; j_gene: TRBJ2-5; d_gene: -; len: 15; v_gene: TRBV25-1; abundance: -
CDR3nt: TGCGCCAGCAGCCAAGGGGGTCTAGCGCGTTACAATGAGCAGTTCTTC; CDR3aa: CASSQGGLARYNEQFF; j_gene: TRBJ2-1; d_gene: -; len: 16; v_gene: TRBV4-3; abundance: many
CDR3nt: TGTGCCAGCGGGCAGGGGAGCTCTGGGGCCAACGTCCTGACTTTC; CDR3aa: CASGQGSSGANVLTF; j_gene: TRBJ2-6; d_gene: -; len: 15; v_gene: TRBV2; abundance: -
CDR3nt: TGTGCCTGGAGTGGGGAGGGCGAGCAGTACTTC; CDR3aa: CAWSGEGEQYF; j_gene: TRBJ2-7; d_gene: TRBD2; len: 11; v_gene: TRBV30; abundance: -
CDR3nt: TGTGCCAGCAGCGGACCGGGACAGGGGGCGAACAATGAGCAGTTCTTC; CDR3aa: CASSGPGQGANNEQFF; j_gene: TRBJ2-1; d_gene: TRBD1; len: 16; v_gene: TRBV9; abundance: -
CDR3nt: TGTGCCAGCAGCGTAGGGTTCTCAGGGGCTCACTACAATGAGCAGTTCTTC; CDR3aa: CASSVGFSGAHYNEQFF; j_gene: TRBJ2-1; d_gene: -; len: 17; v_gene: TRBV9; abundance: -
CDR3nt: TGCGCCAGCCGCCGGGACGGACTCAATGAGCAGTTCTTC; CDR3aa: CASRRDGLNEQFF; j_gene: TRBJ2-1; d_gene: -; len: 13; v_gene: TRBV23-1; abundance: -
CDR3nt: TGTGCCTGGAATCCGGGACAGGGTTCGGGCTACACCTTC; CDR3aa: CAWNPGQGSGYTF; j_gene: TRBJ1-2; d_gene: TRBD1; len: 13; v_gene: TRBV30; abundance: -
CDR3nt: TGCAGCGTACCGGGACTAGCGGGGACCTACGAGCAGTACTTC; CDR3aa: CSVPGLAGTYEQYF; j_gene: TRBJ2-7; d_gene: TRBD2; len: 14; v_gene: TRBV29-1; abundance: -
CDR3nt: TGCGCCAGCAGCCAAGATTGGAGGGGAAGGGCAGATACGCAGTATTTT; CDR3aa: CASSQDWRGRADTQYF; j_gene: TRBJ2-3; d_gene: -; len: 16; v_gene: TRBV4-1; abundance: -
CDR3nt: TGCAGCGTGACAGGGTCCCACGAGCAGTACTTC; CDR3aa: CSVTGSHEQYF; j_gene: TRBJ2-7; d_gene: TRBD1; len: 11; v_gene: TRBV29-1; abundance: few
CDR3nt: TGTGCCAGCAGTTCAGCGTCGGCGGGGGGGGGATCCTACGAGCAGTACTTC; CDR3aa: CASSSASAGGGSYEQYF; j_gene: TRBJ2-7; d_gene: TRBD2; len: 17; v_gene: TRBV28; abundance: many
CDR3nt: TGTGCCTTGAAGACAGGGCCAGAGAAATACTCCTACAATGAGCAGTTCTTC; CDR3aa: CALKTGPEKYSYNEQFF; j_gene: TRBJ2-1; d_gene: TRBD1; len: 17; v_gene: TRBV30; abundance: -
CDR3nt: TGCAGCGTTGACCGAATGACTAGCGGGAGGTACCAAGAGACCCAGTACTTC; CDR3aa: CSVDRMTSGRYQETQYF; j_gene: TRBJ2-5; d_gene: TRBD2; len: 17; v_gene: TRBV29-1; abundance: few
CDR3nt: TGTGCCAGCAGCCGTACCGCGGATAACACTGAAGCTTTCTTT; CDR3aa: CASSRTADNTEAFF; j_gene: TRBJ1-1; d_gene: -; len: 14; v_gene: TRBV7-2; abundance: -
CDR3nt: TGTGCCAGCAGCTTAGGGGGATGGTTATGGAACCAGCCCCAGCATTTT; CDR3aa: CASSLGGWLWNQPQHF; j_gene: TRBJ1-5; d_gene: -; len: 16; v_gene: TRBV11-3; abundance: -
CDR3nt: TGTGCCAGCAGCCCTGGTAGCGGAGCCGGGGCCGGGGAGCTGTTTTTT; CDR3aa: CASSPGSGAGAGELFF; j_gene: TRBJ2-2; d_gene: -; len: 16; v_gene: TRBV7-3; abundance: -
CDR3nt: TGCGCCAGCAGGGAATCCGGACGGGCTGAAGCTTTCTTT; CDR3aa: CASRESGRAEAFF; j_gene: TRBJ1-1; d_gene: -; len: 13; v_gene: TRBV4-3; abundance: few
CDR3nt: TGTGCCACCAGCAGAGACAGGGGATCCTACGAGCAGTACTTC; CDR3aa: CATSRDRGSYEQYF; j_gene: TRBJ2-7; d_gene: -; len: 14; v_gene: TRBV15; abundance: few
CDR3nt: TGCAGCGCGACCTCCTACAATGAGCAGTTCTTC; CDR3aa: CSATSYNEQFF; j_gene: TRBJ2-1; d_gene: -; len: 11; v_gene: TRBV29-1; abundance: few
CDR3nt: TGTGCCAGCAGCTTAGTAACCTACGAGCAGTACTTC; CDR3aa: CASSLVTYEQYF; j_gene: TRBJ2-7; d_gene: -; len: 12; v_gene: TRBV7-9; abundance: -
CDR3nt: TGTGCCAGCAGTCCGAAGAATGAGCAGTTCTTC; CDR3aa: CASSPKNEQFF; j_gene: TRBJ2-1; d_gene: -; len: 11; v_gene: TRBV6-1; abundance: few
CDR3nt: TGTGCCAGCAGTTTAGGGGGCTGGGCGCAGTATTTT; CDR3aa: CASSLGGWAQYF; j_gene: TRBJ2-3; d_gene: -; len: 12; v_gene: TRBV28; abundance: -
CDR3nt: TGCAGCGTTAGGATCCGGTCGGGGACAGATACGCAGTATTTT; CDR3aa: CSVRIRSGTDTQYF; j_gene: TRBJ2-3; d_gene: -; len: 14; v_gene: TRBV29-1; abundance: few
CDR3nt: TGTGCCATCAGTGAGGGACCGGGGCGCGCCTATGGCTACACCTTC; CDR3aa: CAISEGPGRAYGYTF; j_gene: TRBJ1-2; d_gene: -; len: 15; v_gene: TRBV10-3; abundance: -
CDR3nt: TGTGCCAGCAGCTTAGGAATGGGACTAGGTGAGCAGTTCTTC; CDR3aa: CASSLGMGLGEQFF; j_gene: TRBJ2-1; d_gene: TRBD2; len: 14; v_gene: TRBV7-8; abundance: few
CDR3nt: TGTGCCAGCAGCCGGACTAGCGGGACCGTCACAGATACGCAGTATTTT; CDR3aa: CASSRTSGTVTDTQYF; j_gene: TRBJ2-3; d_gene: TRBD2; len: 16; v_gene: TRBV7-2; abundance: -
CDR3nt: TGTGCCAGCAGCTTGCCGGGACAGGGGGCGCATGGGGAGCAGTTCTTC; CDR3aa: CASSLPGQGAHGEQFF; j_gene: TRBJ2-1; d_gene: TRBD1; len: 16; v_gene: TRBV5-6; abundance: -
CDR3nt: TGTGCCAGCAGCCAAAGTCTAGCGGGATTAAACATTCAGTACTTC; CDR3aa: CASSQSLAGLNIQYF; j_gene: TRBJ2-4; d_gene: TRBD2; len: 15; v_gene: TRBV14; abundance: -
CDR3nt: TGCGCCAGCAGCTACGGACCGAACACCGGGGAGCTGTTTTTT; CDR3aa: CASSYGPNTGELFF; j_gene: TRBJ2-2; d_gene: -; len: 14; v_gene: TRBV5-1; abundance: -
CDR3nt: TGTGCCTGGAGTGTGGTGAAGGATGGCTACACCTTC; CDR3aa: CAWSVVKDGYTF; j_gene: TRBJ1-2; d_gene: -; len: 12; v_gene: TRBV30; abundance: -
CDR3nt: TGTGCCAGCAGCTTGTCGCCCTCCGGGGAGCTGTTTTTT; CDR3aa: CASSLSPSGELFF; j_gene: TRBJ2-2; d_gene: -; len: 13; v_gene: TRBV5-4; abundance: few
CDR3nt: TGTGCCAGCAGGGGGACAACGGGACAGGGGGTCTACGAGCAGTACTTC; CDR3aa: CASRGTTGQGVYEQYF; j_gene: TRBJ2-7; d_gene: TRBD1; len: 16; v_gene: TRBV27; abundance: -
CDR3nt: TGTGCCAGCAGCTTAGATCCGGAAGGCTATGGCTACACCTTC; CDR3aa: CASSLDPEGYGYTF; j_gene: TRBJ1-2; d_gene: -; len: 14; v_gene: TRBV11-2; abundance: few
CDR3nt: TGCGCCAGCAGCTTGGCCGTACCTAACACCGGGGAGCTGTTTTTT; CDR3aa: CASSLAVPNTGELFF; j_gene: TRBJ2-2; d_gene: -; len: 15; v_gene: TRBV5-1; abundance: -
CDR3nt: TGTGCCAGCAGTTTATCCGTGGGGGGTTGGCGGGGAAGCACTGAAGCTTTCTTT; CDR3aa: CASSLSVGGWRGSTEAFF; j_gene: TRBJ1-1; d_gene: -; len: 18; v_gene: TRBV27; abundance: -
CDR3nt: TGTGCCAGCAGCTTGGGGCCTTCGGGCACTGAAGCTTTCTTT; CDR3aa: CASSLGPSGTEAFF; j_gene: TRBJ1-1; d_gene: -; len: 14; v_gene: TRBV5-6; abundance: -
CDR3nt: TGCGCCAGCAGCCAAGTATTTACGGGACAAGCCAGGGAGACCCAGTACTTC; CDR3aa: CASSQVFTGQARETQYF; j_gene: TRBJ2-5; d_gene: -; len: 17; v_gene: TRBV4-1; abundance: -
CDR3nt: TGCGCCAGCAGCCTAGGGGTGAACACTGAAGCTTTCTTT; CDR3aa: CASSLGVNTEAFF; j_gene: TRBJ1-1; d_gene: -; len: 13; v_gene: TRBV5-1; abundance: few
CDR3nt: TGTGCCAGCTCACCACGACAGCCTGCCGGGGCCAACGTCCTGACTTTC; CDR3aa: CASSPRQPAGANVLTF; j_gene: TRBJ2-6; d_gene: -; len: 16; v_gene: TRBV18; abundance: few
CDR3nt: TGTGCCAGCAGTGCCGGCCAATCGGGGGGGACCCAGTACTTC; CDR3aa: CASSAGQSGGTQYF; j_gene: TRBJ2-5; d_gene: TRBD2; len: 14; v_gene: TRBV2; abundance: few